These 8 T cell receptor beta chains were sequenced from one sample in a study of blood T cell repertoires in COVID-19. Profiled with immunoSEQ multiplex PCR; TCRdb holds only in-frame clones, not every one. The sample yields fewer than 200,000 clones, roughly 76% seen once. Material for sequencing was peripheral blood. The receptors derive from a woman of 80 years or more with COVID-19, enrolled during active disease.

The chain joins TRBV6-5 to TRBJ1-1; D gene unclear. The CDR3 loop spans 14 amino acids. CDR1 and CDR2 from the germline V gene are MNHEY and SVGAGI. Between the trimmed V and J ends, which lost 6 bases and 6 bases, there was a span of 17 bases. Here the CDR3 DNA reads TGTGCCAGCAGACGACCTGGAGACGGGTCTGAAGCTTTCTTT. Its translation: CASRRPGDGSEAFF.

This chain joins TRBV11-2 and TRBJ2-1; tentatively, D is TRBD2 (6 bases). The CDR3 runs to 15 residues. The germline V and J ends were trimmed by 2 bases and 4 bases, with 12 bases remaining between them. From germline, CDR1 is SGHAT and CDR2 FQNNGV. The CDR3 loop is CASSLSRGWYNEQFF. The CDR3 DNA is TGTGCCAGCAGCTTATCTCGGGGGTGGTACAATGAGCAGTTCTTC.

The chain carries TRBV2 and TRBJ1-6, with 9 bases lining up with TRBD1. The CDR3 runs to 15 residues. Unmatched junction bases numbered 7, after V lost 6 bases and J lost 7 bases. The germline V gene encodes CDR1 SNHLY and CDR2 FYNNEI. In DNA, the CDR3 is TGTGCCAGCAGACCGACAGGGGGGGCCAATTCACCCCTCCACTTT. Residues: CASRPTGGANSPLHF.

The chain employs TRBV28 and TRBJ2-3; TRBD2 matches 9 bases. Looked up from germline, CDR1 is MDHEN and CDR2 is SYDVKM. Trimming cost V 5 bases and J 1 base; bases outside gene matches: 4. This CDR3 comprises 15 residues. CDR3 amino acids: CASSPIAGGTDTQYF. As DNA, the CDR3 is TGTGCCAGCAGTCCCATAGCGGGAGGCACAGATACGCAGTATTTT.

CDR3 DNA sequence: TGCGCCAGCGCCGAGGGGGGGCAGGGTGAAAAACTGTTTTTT. Its translation is CASAEGGQGEKLFF. The rearrangement uses TRBV10-2 and TRBJ1-4, with D possibly TRBD1 on 6 matching bases. Trimming pared 8 bases from V and 7 bases from J, leaving 17 bases between. CDR1 is WSHSY, CDR2 SAAADI, per germline. The CDR3 length is 14 residues.

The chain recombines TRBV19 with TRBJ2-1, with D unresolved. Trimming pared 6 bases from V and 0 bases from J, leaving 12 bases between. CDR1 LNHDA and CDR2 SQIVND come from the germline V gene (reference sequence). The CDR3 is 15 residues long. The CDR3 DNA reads TGTGCCAGTAGGCCGGGTCTTAGCTCCTACAATGAGCAGTTCTTC. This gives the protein CASRPGLSSYNEQFF.

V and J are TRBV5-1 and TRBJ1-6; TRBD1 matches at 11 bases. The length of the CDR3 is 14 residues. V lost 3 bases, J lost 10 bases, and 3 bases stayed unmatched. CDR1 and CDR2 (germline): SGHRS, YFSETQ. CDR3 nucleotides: TGCGCCAGCAGCTGGGGACAGGGGGACTCACCCCTCCACTTT. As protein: CASSWGQGDSPLHF.

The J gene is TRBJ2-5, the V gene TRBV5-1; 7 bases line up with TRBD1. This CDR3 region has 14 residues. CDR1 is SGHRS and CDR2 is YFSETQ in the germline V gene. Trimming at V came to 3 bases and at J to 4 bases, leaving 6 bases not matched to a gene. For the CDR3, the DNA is TGCGCCAGCAGCTCACTACAGGGGTTAGAGACCCAGTACTTC. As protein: CASSSLQGLETQYF.